The 6 T cell receptor beta chains reported below all come from one sample, sequenced in a study of response to subunit inactivated influenza vaccine. TCRdb reprocessed the RT-PCR reads with MiXCR, giving one entry per CDR3 protein. The sample yields around 570,000 distinct CDR3 sequences, 11% seen once. These data were also reused for a study on T cells expressing NK-cell markers. Per that study: In generating TCR beta cDNA, 5'RACE template switching with UMIs was used.

The specimen comprised PBMCs from blood, sampled on the day of vaccination. These TCRs come from a man aged 45-65 years who received an inactivated influenza vaccine.

There are a few counts of this clonotype. This chain joins TRBV4-2 and TRBJ2-4; D is uncertain. Germline V gene sequence: CDR1 LGHNA, CDR2 YNFKEQ. V lost 1 base and J lost 1, with 8 bases in between. The CDR3 is 15 amino acids. The CDR3 sequence is CASSQVGLAKNIQYF. CDR3 coding DNA: TGTGCCAGCAGCCAAGTAGGCCTGGCCAAAAACATTCAGTACTTC.

Ten or more counts support this clonotype. The chain is built from TRBV7-6 and TRBJ2-3; 9 nucleotides line up with TRBD2. Looked up from germline, CDR1 is SGHVS and CDR2 is FNYEAQ. The CDR3 length is 13 residues. The CDR3 DNA reads as TGTGCTACCGGGACTAGCATTACAGATACGCAGTATTTT. It yields the protein CATGTSITDTQYF. The entire variable domain, with the rest obtained from reference TRBV7-6 and TRBJ2-3, is as follows: GAGVSQSPRYKVTKRGQDVALRCDPISGHVSLYWYRQALGQGPEFLTYFNYEAQQDKSGLPNDRFSAERPEGSISTLTIQRTEQRDSAMYRCATGTSITDTQYFGPGTRLTVL.

Only a few counts were recorded for this clonotype. The V and J genes are TRBV21-1 and TRBJ1-2; the DNA was not used to check the table's D call, TRBD1. TRBV21-1 is recorded as a pseudogene. The CDR3 has 16 amino acids. CDR3 bases: TGTGCCAGCGGAAGTTCGGGACACCAGGATGGCTATGGCTACACCTTC. Its translation: CASGSSGHQDGYGYTF.

This clonotype was seen at least ten times. The J gene is TRBJ2-3, the V gene TRBV5-1, with no clear D. This CDR3 contains 13 residues. V shed 4 bases and J shed 2 bases, with 8 bases lying between them. Germline V CDR1 and CDR2: SGHRS, YFSETQ. For the CDR3, the DNA is TGCGCCAGCAGCACCGACCCCACAGATACGCAGTATTTT. Protein sequence: CASSTDPTDTQYF.

In this sample, this clonotype turned up a few times. The V and J genes are TRBV7-2 and TRBJ1-2; 9 nucleotides match TRBD1. The CDR3 length is 13 residues. Per germline, CDR1 SGHTA and CDR2 FQGNSA. V trimming: 5 bases; J trimming: 7 bases; junction bases outside the gene matches: 5. In DNA form, the CDR3 reads TGTGCCAGCAGCGCAGACAGGGGGGGTGGCTACACCTTC. Protein: CASSADRGGGYTF.

This clonotype was seen repeatedly, ten times or more. The chain has TRBV20-1 and TRBJ2-2; 7 bases fit TRBD1. The CDR3 covers 16 residues. Germline assignment: CDR1 DFQATT and CDR2 SNEGSKA (reference sequence). V lost 0 bases and J lost 2; bases outside the gene matches: 6. The CDR3 loop reads CSARDITGDNTGELFF. As DNA, the CDR3 is TGCAGTGCTAGAGATATCACAGGGGACAACACCGGGGAGCTGTTTTTT.